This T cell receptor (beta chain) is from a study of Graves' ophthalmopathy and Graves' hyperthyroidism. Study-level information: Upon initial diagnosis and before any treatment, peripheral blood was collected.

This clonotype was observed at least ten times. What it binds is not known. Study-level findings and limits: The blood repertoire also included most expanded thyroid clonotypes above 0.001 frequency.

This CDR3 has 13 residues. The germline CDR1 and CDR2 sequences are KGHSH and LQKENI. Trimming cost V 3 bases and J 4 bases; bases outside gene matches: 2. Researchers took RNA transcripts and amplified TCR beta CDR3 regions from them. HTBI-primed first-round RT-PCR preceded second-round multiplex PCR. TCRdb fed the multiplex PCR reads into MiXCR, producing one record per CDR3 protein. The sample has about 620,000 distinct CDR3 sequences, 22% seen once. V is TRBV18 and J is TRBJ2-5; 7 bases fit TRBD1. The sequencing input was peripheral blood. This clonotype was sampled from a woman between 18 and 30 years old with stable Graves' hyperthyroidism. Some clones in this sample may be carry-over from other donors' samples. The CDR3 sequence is CASSPYRGETQYF. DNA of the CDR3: TGTGCCAGCTCACCTTACAGGGGAGAGACCCAGTACTTC. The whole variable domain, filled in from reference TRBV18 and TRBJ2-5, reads NAGVMQNPRHLVRRRGQEARLRCSPMKGHSHVYWYRQLPEEGLKFMVYLQKENIIDESGMPKERFSAEFPKEGPSILRIQQVVRGDSAAYFCASSPYRGETQYFGPGTRLLVL.